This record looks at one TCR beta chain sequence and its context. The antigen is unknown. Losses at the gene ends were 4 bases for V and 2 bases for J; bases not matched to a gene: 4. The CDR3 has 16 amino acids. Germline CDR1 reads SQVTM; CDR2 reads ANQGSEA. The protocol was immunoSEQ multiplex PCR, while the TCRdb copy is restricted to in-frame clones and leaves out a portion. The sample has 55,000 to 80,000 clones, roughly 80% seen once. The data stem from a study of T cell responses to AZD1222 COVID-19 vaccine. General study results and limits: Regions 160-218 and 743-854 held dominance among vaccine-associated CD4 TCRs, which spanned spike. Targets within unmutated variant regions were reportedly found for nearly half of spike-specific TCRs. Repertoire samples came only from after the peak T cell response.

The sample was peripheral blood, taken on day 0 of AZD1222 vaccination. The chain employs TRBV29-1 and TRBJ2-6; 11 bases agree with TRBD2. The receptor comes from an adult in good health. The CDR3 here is CSVGLAGSAGANVLTF. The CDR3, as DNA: TGCAGCGTTGGACTAGCGGGAAGCGCTGGGGCCAACGTCCTGACTTTC.